This paragraph covers one TCR beta chain sequence. This sample was taken from a study of blood T cell repertoires in COVID-19. V was shortened by 1 base and J by 4 bases, with 13 bases between the two germline ends. The CDR3 is 15 amino acids. Germline CDR1 and CDR2: LGHDT and YNNKEL (reference sequence). Data came from immunoSEQ multiplex PCR; TCRdb stores just in-frame clones and leaves some out. Counted here are 300,000 to 350,000 clones, about 90% occurring once; the ten biggest clones make up roughly 3.5%. The rearrangement links TRBV3-1 (or the pseudogene TRBV3-2) to TRBJ2-5; no clear D. This receptor was identified in a woman aged 18-30 years who had recovered from COVID-19. Material for sequencing was peripheral blood. The CDR3 coding sequence is TGTGCCAGCAGCCAAGGGTTGGGCGTTGGAGAGACCCAGTACTTC. Its protein product is CASSQGLGVGETQYF.